The 29 T cell receptor beta chains listed next were all sequenced from one sample in a study of human T cells and chemical hapten exposure. Time point indicated: patch test 1, 2 weeks after DPC sensitization. Treatment in this sample: therapeutic diphenylcyclopropenone sensitization with weekly scalp DPC. MiXCR was run by TCRdb on the RACE reads, yielding one entry per CDR3 protein. Here the sample spans about 110,000 distinct CDR3 sequences, 9.5% to 12% being singletons. The sequenced sample was whole blood, obtained in connection with sensitization to the hapten diphenylcyclopropenone (DPC). Receptors were obtained from a woman in her thirties or forties with alopecia areata. Some clones in this sample may be carry-over from other donors' samples.

The chain couples TRBV30 to TRBJ1-2; 10 bases are a match to TRBD1. V dropped 8 bases and J dropped 2; count of bases not matched to a gene: 8. CDR3 length equals 14 residues. In germline, CDR1 is GTSNPN, CDR2 SVGIG (reference sequence). The CDR3 DNA reads TGTGCCCGGATCCCGACAGGGGGCAACTATGGCTACACCTTC. Its protein product is CARIPTGGNYGYTF.

The genes are TRBV19 and TRBJ2-3; weak D call: TRBD2 (5 bases). V lost 5 bases, J lost 6 bases, and 24 bases lay in between. The CDR3 sequence is 17 residues long. CDR1 LNHDA and CDR2 SQIVND come from the germline V gene (reference sequence). This chain's CDR3 is CASSLTPGNSGSDTQYF. CDR3 coding DNA: TGTGCCAGTAGTCTCACCCCCGGGAACTCGGGTAGTGATACGCAGTATTTT. The variable domain in full, completed from reference TRBV19 and TRBJ2-3, reads DGGITQSPKYLFRKEGQNVTLSCEQNLNHDAMYWYRQDPGQGLRLIYYSQIVNDFQKGDIAEGYSVSREKKESFPLTVTSAQKNPTAFYLCASSLTPGNSGSDTQYFGPGTRLTVL.

The chain combines TRBV20-1 with TRBJ2-5, with 8 nucleotides matching TRBD1. CDR1 and CDR2 from the germline V gene are DFQATT and SNEGSKA (reference sequence). This CDR3 region has 15 residues. The CDR3 sequence is CSGNGDRGSQETQYF. CDR3 nucleotides: TGCAGCGGAAACGGCGACAGGGGTTCCCAAGAGACCCAGTACTTC.

The chain links TRBV6-1 to TRBJ1-4, with 8 positions matching TRBD1. There are 14 residues in the CDR3. Germline CDR1 reads MNHNS; CDR2 reads SASEGT. Losses at the gene ends were 6 bases for V and 3 bases for J; bases not matched to a gene: 3. Written as DNA, the CDR3 is TGTGCCAGCAGGCGGGGACAGGCTAATGAAAAACTGTTTTTT. Translated: CASRRGQANEKLFF.

There are many counts of this clonotype. This chain connects TRBV28 to TRBJ2-1; TRBD2 matches 13 bases. CDR1 and CDR2 (germline): MDHEN, SYDVKM. The ends lost 3 bases at V and 7 bases at J; junction bases unmatched: 6. The CDR3 extends over 16 amino acids. The CDR3 here is CASSFPGTSGKNEQFF. Written as DNA, the CDR3 is TGTGCCAGCAGTTTTCCGGGGACTAGCGGGAAGAATGAGCAGTTCTTC.

V is TRBV6-2 or TRBV6-3 and J is TRBJ1-5, with D maybe TRBD1 (6 bases). The CDR3 contains 14 residues. Trimming pared 6 bases from V and 2 bases from J, leaving 11 bases between. Germline-derived CDR1 and CDR2 are MNHEY and SVGEGT. In nucleotides, the CDR3 is TGTGCCAGCAGGAACAGGGAAGGCAATCAGCCCCAGCATTTT. Its protein product is CASRNREGNQPQHF.

The rearrangement links TRBV2 to TRBJ2-3, with D perhaps TRBD1 (6 bases). Germline V CDR1 and CDR2: SNHLY, FYNNEI. This CDR3 has 14 residues. Between the trimmed V and J ends, which lost 6 bases and 7 bases, there was a span of 17 bases. CDR3 DNA sequence: TGTGCCAGCAGCACAGGGACGACGTGGTATACGCAGTATTTT. The encoded protein is CASSTGTTWYTQYF.

In this sample, this clonotype turned up many times. V usage is TRBV4-1 and J usage is TRBJ2-1; D is uncertain. V was trimmed by 2 bases and J by 8 bases, leaving 10 bases between them. Germline assignment: CDR1 MGHRA and CDR2 YSYEKL. This CDR3 has 13 residues. As DNA, the CDR3 is TGCGCCAGCAGCCAATATCTAGTCCATGAGCAGTTCTTC. It encodes CASSQYLVHEQFF.

The chain joins TRBV6-2 or TRBV6-3 to TRBJ1-2; D gene unclear. The CDR3 runs to 14 residues. The V end lost 7 bases, the J end lost 2 bases, and 14 bases lay between the germline ends. Germline CDR1 and CDR2: MNHEY and SVGEGT. The CDR3 coding sequence is TGTGCCAGCACCCAGACGGATAACAACTATGGCTACACCTTC. Amino acids: CASTQTDNNYGYTF.

This clonotype was observed a few times. The rearrangement uses TRBV6-4 and TRBJ2-2, with D unclear. The CDR3 contains 17 residues. The germline V gene encodes CDR1 MRHNA and CDR2 SNTAGT. V lost 3 bases to trimming and J lost 5 bases, with 19 bases between them. The CDR3 DNA is TGTGCCAGCAGTGATCAACCTACACACACTGGGACCGGGGAGCTGTTTTTT. Its translation: CASSDQPTHTGTGELFF.

This chain connects TRBV4-1 to TRBJ2-5; 7 nucleotides line up with TRBD1. The V gene end was trimmed by 2 bases and the J gene end by 0 bases; junction bases not matched to a gene: 3. Per germline, CDR1 MGHRA and CDR2 YSYEKL. The CDR3 has 15 residues. CDR3 bases: TGCGCCAGCAGCCAACTGACAGGGAACCAAGAGACCCAGTACTTC. Its translation: CASSQLTGNQETQYF.

The sample holds many counts of this clonotype. The V call is TRBV6-5, the J call TRBJ1-1; unclear D gene. CDR1 and CDR2 (germline): MNHEY, SVGAGI. V was cut by 4 bases and J by 5 bases, with 17 bases left in between. The CDR3 length is 15 residues. CDR3 sequence: CASSSRRTRGTEAFF. CDR3 nucleotide sequence: TGTGCCAGCAGTTCCCGTCGAACCCGTGGGACTGAAGCTTTCTTT.

In this sample, this clonotype turned up many times. V usage is TRBV19 and J usage is TRBJ2-1, with 9 bases matching TRBD2. Germline V CDR1 and CDR2: LNHDA, SQIVND (reference sequence). The CDR3 runs 14 residues. J gave up 5 bases and V 5 bases, and 4 bases lay outside the gene matches. The CDR3 nucleotides read TGTGCCAGTAGTGGGCTAGCGGGGAACAATGAGCAGTTCTTC. Encoded protein: CASSGLAGNNEQFF.

This clonotype was seen more than once but under ten times. The chain recombines TRBV20-1 with TRBJ2-5, with 10 bases identical to TRBD2. Germline CDR1 and CDR2: DFQATT and SNEGSKA (reference sequence). V was clipped by 0 bases and J by 7 bases; unmatched bases: 26. This CDR3 is 21 amino acids long. The CDR3 protein is CSARDPSRPTLGIAGGGTQYF. In DNA, the CDR3 is TGCAGTGCTAGAGATCCGAGTCGACCGACCTTGGGTATAGCGGGAGGCGGGACCCAGTACTTC.

This chain connects TRBV15 to TRBJ2-1, with a tentative D call TRBD1 (5 bases). The germline CDR1 and CDR2 sequences are LNHNV and YYDKDF (reference sequence). V shed 0 bases and J shed 4 bases, with 13 bases lying between them. The CDR3 has 16 amino acids. The DNA of the CDR3 is TGTGCCACCAGCAGAGATCGCGGCAGGGATTACAATGAGCAGTTCTTC. Encoded protein: CATSRDRGRDYNEQFF.

This clonotype occurred a few times. This chain joins TRBV14 and TRBJ1-4; D unresolved. The V end was cut by 5 bases, the J end by 7 bases, with 20 bases between. There are 16 residues in the CDR3. The germline V gene has CDR1 SGHDN and CDR2 FVKESK. CDR3 nucleotide sequence: TGTGCCAGCAGCGCGGACCCGCGGTCAAAAGGTGAAAAACTGTTTTTT. This encodes CASSADPRSKGEKLFF.

As regards this clonotype: This may come from a read error, since a much larger clone is one base off. V usage is TRBV29-1 and J usage is TRBJ2-7; D is possibly TRBD1 or TRBD2 (6 bases each). This CDR3 has 14 residues. Germline V gives CDR1 SQVTM, CDR2 ANQGSEA. The V gene lost 6 bases and the J gene lost 2 bases, with 17 bases spanning the gap. Here the CDR3 reads CSVRTGRGPYEQYF. In nucleotides, the CDR3 is TGCAGCGTACGAACGGGACGGGGGCCCTACGAGCAGTACTTC.

This clonotype has a handful of counts. The genes are TRBV11-2 and TRBJ2-7; tentative D call: TRBD2 (6 bases). The CDR3 spans 12 residues. In germline, CDR1 is SGHAT, CDR2 FQNNGV. Trimming cost V 3 bases and J 5 bases, with 8 bases left between them. The CDR3 DNA reads as TGTGCCAGCAGCTTGGGGGAGGACGAGCAGTACTTC. Translated, it gives CASSLGEDEQYF.

This clonotype was seen ten or more times. The V call is TRBV7-9, the J call TRBJ2-7; TRBD1 matches 11 bases. The junction had 5 bases not matched to a gene; V was cut back by 2 bases and J by 5 bases. Germline-derived CDR1 and CDR2 are SEHNR and FQNEAQ (reference sequence). CDR3 size: 15 residues. As DNA, the CDR3 is TGTGCCAGCAGCTTAATGGGACAGGGGGTCCACGAGCAGTACTTC. Protein product: CASSLMGQGVHEQYF.

This clonotype was detected many times. This chain joins TRBV13 and TRBJ2-2; D possibly uses TRBD1 or TRBD2 (5 bases each). CDR3 length: 18 residues. V was cut by 2 bases and J by 1 base, with 17 bases left in between. Germline V gives CDR1 PRHDT, CDR2 FYEKMQ (reference sequence). The CDR3 nucleotides read TGTGCCAGCAGCTTAAGTCGTGGGACCTTTAGGAACACCGGGGAGCTGTTTTTT. Amino acids: CASSLSRGTFRNTGELFF.

The rearrangement links TRBV7-2 to TRBJ2-1; weak D call: TRBD2 (7 bases). Looked up from germline, CDR1 is SGHTA and CDR2 is FQGNSA. This CDR3 is 16 amino acids long. V was clipped by 0 bases and J by 9 bases, with 18 bases between them. The CDR3 region is CASSLALAGAKGEQFF. The CDR3 nucleotides read TGTGCCAGCAGCTTAGCTCTCGCGGGGGCAAAAGGTGAGCAGTTCTTC.

This clonotype was recorded at least ten times. CDR3 sequence (DNA): TGTGCCAGCAGCTTAGAGCTAGCGGGGGGGCCGGATACGCAGTATTTT. This encodes CASSLELAGGPDTQYF. The chain recombines TRBV7-6 with TRBJ2-3; 12 bases match TRBD2. CDR3 length: 16 residues. Per the germline V gene, CDR1 is SGHVS and CDR2 is FNYEAQ. J lost 6 bases, V lost 1 base, and 5 bases had no gene match.

Many counts were recorded for this clonotype. The rearrangement joins TRBV6-5 to TRBJ2-1, with D perhaps TRBD1 (6 bases). This CDR3 contains 13 residues. Germline assignment: CDR1 MNHEY and CDR2 SVGAGI. The V gene lost 10 bases and the J gene lost 7 bases, with 17 bases spanning the gap. CDR3 nucleotide sequence: TGTGCCACGAAAAACAGGGTAGGAAATGAGCAGTTCTTC. It specifies CATKNRVGNEQFF.

The chain links TRBV2 to TRBJ2-1; 11 bases are shared with TRBD2. The CDR3 is made up of 17 amino acids. The germline gives CDR1 SNHLY, CDR2 FYNNEI. Germline trimming cut 6 bases from V and 7 bases from J; bases unmatched to any gene: 14. The CDR3 region is CASRLRLAGPNLNEQFF. The CDR3 DNA reads as TGTGCCAGCAGACTTCGACTAGCGGGACCGAATCTTAATGAGCAGTTCTTC.

This clonotype showed up just a few times. The chain combines TRBV20-1 with TRBJ2-3; tentatively, D is TRBD1 (5 bases). Germline lookup yields CDR1 DFQATT and CDR2 SNEGSKA (reference sequence). The CDR3 covers 11 residues. The V and J ends lost 0 bases and 12 bases respectively, with 10 bases between them. CDR3 sequence reads: CSARDIRDQYF. CDR3 in DNA: TGCAGTGCTAGAGATATCAGGGATCAGTATTTT.

This clonotype was counted many times. V gene TRBV6-2 or TRBV6-3 combines with J gene TRBJ1-5; D call uncertain. CDR1 and CDR2 (germline): MNHEY, SVGEGT. Trimming left V 2 bases short and J 2 bases short, with 13 bases between. This CDR3 has 16 amino acids. The CDR3 here is CASSYAPAAGNQPQHF. CDR3 in DNA: TGTGCCAGCAGTTACGCCCCGGCTGCGGGCAATCAGCCCCAGCATTTT.

This clonotype was recorded at least ten times. The CDR3 nucleotides are TGTGCCAGCAGCCAAGGGACCGCCTCTGGGGCCAACGTCCTGACTTTC. Amino acids: CASSQGTASGANVLTF. The chain recombines TRBV6-2 or TRBV6-3 with TRBJ2-6, with D tentatively TRBD1 or TRBD2 (5 bases each). Per the germline V gene, CDR1 is MNHEY and CDR2 is SVGEGT. This CDR3 has 16 amino acids. V shed 6 bases and J shed 0 bases, with 12 bases lying between them.

This clonotype was observed many times. The V gene is TRBV12-3 or TRBV12-4, the J gene TRBJ2-5; D gene unclear. This CDR3 region has 13 residues. Trimming took off 3 bases at V and 4 bases at J, with 9 bases between the two ends. As DNA, the CDR3 is TGTGCCAGCAGTTTTGGTGGGGTAGAGACCCAGTACTTC. Translating it yields CASSFGGVETQYF.

The V call is TRBV4-3, the J call TRBJ2-7; 8 nucleotides agree with TRBD2. With V trimmed by 3 bases and J by 5 bases, 3 bases remained unmatched. The V gene's germline CDR1 is LGHNA and CDR2 YSLEER. The CDR3 is made up of 13 amino acids. The CDR3, as DNA: TGCGCCAGCAGCCAGATGCGGGGGGACGAGCAGTACTTC. Amino acid sequence: CASSQMRGDEQYF.